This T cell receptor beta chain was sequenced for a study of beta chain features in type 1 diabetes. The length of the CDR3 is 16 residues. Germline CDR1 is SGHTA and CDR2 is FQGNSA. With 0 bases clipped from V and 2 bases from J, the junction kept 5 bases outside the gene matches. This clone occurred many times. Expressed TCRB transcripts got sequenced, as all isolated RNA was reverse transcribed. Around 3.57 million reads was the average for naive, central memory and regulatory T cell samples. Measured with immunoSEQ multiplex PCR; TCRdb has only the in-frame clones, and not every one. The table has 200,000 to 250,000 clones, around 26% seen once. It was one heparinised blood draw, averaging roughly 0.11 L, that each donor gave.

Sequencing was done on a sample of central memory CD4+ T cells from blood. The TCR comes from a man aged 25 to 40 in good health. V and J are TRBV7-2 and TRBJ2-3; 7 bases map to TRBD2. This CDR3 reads CASSLAAGLVTDTQYF. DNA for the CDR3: TGTGCCAGCAGCTTAGCCGCCGGACTAGTCACAGATACGCAGTATTTT.